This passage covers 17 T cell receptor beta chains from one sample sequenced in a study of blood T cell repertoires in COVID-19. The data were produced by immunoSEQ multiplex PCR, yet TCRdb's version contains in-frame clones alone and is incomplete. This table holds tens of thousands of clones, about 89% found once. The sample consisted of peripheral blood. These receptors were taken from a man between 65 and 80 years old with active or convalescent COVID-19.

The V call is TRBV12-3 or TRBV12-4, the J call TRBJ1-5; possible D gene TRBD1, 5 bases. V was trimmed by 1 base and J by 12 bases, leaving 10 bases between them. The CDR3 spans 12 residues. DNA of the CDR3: TGTGCCAGCAGTTTAGGCCCGGGGGGCCAGCATTTT. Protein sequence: CASSLGPGGQHF.

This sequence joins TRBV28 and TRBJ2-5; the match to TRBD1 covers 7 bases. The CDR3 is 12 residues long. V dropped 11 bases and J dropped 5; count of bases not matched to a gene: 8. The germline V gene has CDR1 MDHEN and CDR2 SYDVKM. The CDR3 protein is CASRGRRETQYF. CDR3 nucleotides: TGTGCCTCGAGGGGGCGCAGGGAGACCCAGTACTTC.

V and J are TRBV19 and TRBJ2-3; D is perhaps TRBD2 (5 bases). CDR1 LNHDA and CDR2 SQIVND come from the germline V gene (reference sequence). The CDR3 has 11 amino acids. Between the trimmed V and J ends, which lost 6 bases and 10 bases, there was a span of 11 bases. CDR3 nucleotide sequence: TGTGCCAGTAGGATGCGAGGGTCGCAGTATTTT. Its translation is CASRMRGSQYF. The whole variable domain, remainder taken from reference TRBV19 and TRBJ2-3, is DGGITQSPKYLFRKEGQNVTLSCEQNLNHDAMYWYRQDPGQGLRLIYYSQIVNDFQKGDIAEGYSVSREKKESFPLTVTSAQKNPTAFYLCASRMRGSQYFGPGTRLTVL.

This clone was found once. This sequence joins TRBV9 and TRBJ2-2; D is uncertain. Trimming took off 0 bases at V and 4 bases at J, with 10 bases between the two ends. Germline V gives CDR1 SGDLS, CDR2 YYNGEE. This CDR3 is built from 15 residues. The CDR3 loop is CASSVVPHFTGELFF. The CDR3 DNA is TGTGCCAGCAGCGTAGTCCCCCATTTCACCGGGGAGCTGTTTTTT.

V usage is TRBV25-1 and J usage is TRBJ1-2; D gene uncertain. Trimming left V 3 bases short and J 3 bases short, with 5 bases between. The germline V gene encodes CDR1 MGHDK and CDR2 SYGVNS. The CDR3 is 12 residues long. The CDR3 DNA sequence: TGTGCCAGCAGTGACCGGGACTATGGCTACACCTTC. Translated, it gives CASSDRDYGYTF.

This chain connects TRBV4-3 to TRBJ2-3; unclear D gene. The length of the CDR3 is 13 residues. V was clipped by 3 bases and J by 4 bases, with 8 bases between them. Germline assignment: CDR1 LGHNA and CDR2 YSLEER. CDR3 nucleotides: TGCGCCAGCAGCCAGAGGCCCTCAGATACGCAGTATTTT. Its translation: CASSQRPSDTQYF.

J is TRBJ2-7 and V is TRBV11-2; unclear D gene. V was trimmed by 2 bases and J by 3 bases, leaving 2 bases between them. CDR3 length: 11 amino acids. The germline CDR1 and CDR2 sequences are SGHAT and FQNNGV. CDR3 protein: CASSLLYEQYF. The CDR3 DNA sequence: TGTGCCAGCAGCTTACTCTACGAGCAGTACTTC.

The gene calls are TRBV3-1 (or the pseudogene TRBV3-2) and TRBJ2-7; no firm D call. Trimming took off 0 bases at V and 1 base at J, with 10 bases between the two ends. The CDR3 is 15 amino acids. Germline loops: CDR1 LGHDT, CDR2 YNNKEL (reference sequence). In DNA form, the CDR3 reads TGTGCCAGCAGCCAAGAGTGGCAGGAATCCTACGAGCAGTACTTC. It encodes CASSQEWQESYEQYF.

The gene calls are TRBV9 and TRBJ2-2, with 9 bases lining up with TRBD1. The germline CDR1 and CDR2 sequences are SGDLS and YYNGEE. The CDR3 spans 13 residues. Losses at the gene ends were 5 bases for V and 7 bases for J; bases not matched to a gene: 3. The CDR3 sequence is CASRGQGDGELFF. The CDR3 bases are TGTGCCAGCAGGGGACAGGGTGACGGGGAGCTGTTTTTT.

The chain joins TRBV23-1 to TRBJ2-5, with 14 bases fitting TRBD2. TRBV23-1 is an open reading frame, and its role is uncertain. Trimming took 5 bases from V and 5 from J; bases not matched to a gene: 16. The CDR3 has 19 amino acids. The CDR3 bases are TGCGCCAGCAGTTTTCCGGGACTAGCGGGAGTACCCAATTTGGAGACCCAGTACTTC. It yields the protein CASSFPGLAGVPNLETQYF.

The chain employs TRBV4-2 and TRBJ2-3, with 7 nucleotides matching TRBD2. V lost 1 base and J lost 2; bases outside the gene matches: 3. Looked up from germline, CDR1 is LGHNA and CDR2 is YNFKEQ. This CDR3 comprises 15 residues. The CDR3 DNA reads TGTGCCAGCAGCCAAGTGGCGGGAGCCACAGATACGCAGTATTTT. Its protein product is CASSQVAGATDTQYF.

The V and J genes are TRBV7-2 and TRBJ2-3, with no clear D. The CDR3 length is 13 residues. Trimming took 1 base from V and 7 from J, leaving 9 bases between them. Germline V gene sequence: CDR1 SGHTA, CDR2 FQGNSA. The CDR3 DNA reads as TGTGCCAGCAGCTTAGATCGTGCGAATACGCAGTATTTT. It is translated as CASSLDRANTQYF.

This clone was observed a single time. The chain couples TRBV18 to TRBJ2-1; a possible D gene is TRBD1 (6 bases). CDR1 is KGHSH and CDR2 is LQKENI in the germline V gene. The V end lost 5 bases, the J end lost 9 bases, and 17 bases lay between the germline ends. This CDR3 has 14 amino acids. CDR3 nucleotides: TGTGCCAGCTCAGGGGGCCTAGGGGGTCCTGAGCAGTTCTTC. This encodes CASSGGLGGPEQFF.

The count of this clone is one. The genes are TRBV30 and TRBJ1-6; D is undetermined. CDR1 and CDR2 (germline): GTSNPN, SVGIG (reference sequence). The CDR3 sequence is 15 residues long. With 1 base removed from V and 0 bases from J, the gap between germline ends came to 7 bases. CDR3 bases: TGTGCCTGGAGTGGAGATTACTCCTATAATTCACCCCTCCACTTT. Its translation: CAWSGDYSYNSPLHF.

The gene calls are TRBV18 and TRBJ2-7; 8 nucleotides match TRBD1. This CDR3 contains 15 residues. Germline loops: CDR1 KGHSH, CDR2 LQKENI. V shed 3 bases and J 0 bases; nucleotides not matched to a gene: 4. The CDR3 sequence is CASSPDRGHSYEQYF. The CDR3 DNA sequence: TGTGCCAGCTCACCTGACAGGGGCCACTCCTACGAGCAGTACTTC.

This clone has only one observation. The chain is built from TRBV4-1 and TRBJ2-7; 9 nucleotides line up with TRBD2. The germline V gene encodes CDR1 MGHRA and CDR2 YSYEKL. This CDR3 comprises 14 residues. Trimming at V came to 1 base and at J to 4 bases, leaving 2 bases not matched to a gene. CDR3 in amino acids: CASSQGLAGYEQYF. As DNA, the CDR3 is TGCGCCAGCAGCCAAGGGCTAGCGGGATACGAGCAGTACTTC.

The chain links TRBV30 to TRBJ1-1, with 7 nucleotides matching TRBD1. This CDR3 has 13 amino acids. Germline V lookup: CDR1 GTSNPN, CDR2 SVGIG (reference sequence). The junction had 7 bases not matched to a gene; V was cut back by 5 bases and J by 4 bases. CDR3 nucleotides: TGTGCCTGGGACAGGGACCCCGGCACTGAAGCTTTCTTT. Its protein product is CAWDRDPGTEAFF.